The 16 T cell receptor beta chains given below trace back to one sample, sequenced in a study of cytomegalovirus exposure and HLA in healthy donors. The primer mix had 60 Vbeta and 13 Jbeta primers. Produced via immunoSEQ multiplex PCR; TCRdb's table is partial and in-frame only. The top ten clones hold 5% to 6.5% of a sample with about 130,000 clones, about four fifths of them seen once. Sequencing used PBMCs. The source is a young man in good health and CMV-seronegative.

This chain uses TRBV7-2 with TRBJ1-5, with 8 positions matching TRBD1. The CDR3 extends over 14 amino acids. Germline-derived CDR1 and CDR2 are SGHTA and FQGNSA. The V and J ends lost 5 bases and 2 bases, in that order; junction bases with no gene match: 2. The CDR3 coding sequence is TGTGCCAGCAGCAAGACAGGGGGCAATCAGCCCCAGCATTTT. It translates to CASSKTGGNQPQHF.

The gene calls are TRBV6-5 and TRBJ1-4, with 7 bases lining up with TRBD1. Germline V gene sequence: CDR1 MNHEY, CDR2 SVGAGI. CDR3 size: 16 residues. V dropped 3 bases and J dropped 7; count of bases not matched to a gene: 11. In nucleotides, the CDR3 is TGTGCCAGCAGTTATACAGGGGTGGCCCGGGGTGAAAAACTGTTTTTT. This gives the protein CASSYTGVARGEKLFF.

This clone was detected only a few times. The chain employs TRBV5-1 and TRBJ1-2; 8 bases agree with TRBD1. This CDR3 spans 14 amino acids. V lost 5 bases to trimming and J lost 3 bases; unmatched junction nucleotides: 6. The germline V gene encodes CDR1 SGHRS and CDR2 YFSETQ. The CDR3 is CASRRTGNDYGYTF. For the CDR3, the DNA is TGCGCCAGCAGGCGGACAGGGAATGACTATGGCTACACCTTC.

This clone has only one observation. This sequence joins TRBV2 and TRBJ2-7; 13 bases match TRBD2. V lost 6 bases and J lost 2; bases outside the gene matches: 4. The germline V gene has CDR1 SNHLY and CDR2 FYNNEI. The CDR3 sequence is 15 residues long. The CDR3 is CASSQLAGGPYEQYF. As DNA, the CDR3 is TGTGCCAGCAGCCAACTAGCGGGAGGGCCCTACGAGCAGTACTTC.

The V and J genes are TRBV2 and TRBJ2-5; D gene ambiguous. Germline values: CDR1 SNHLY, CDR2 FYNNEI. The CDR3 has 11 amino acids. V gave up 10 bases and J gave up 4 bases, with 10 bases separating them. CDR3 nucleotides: TGTGCCACACTTAGTGGAGAGACCCAGTACTTC. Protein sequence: CATLSGETQYF.

CDR3 sequence: CASSLRLAGEPSYEQYF. CDR3 in DNA: TGTGCCAGCAGCTTAAGGCTAGCGGGAGAACCCTCCTACGAGCAGTACTTC. The rearrangement joins TRBV7-2 to TRBJ2-7, with 10 bases that match TRBD2. Germline V gene lookup returns CDR1 SGHTA and CDR2 FQGNSA. The CDR3 runs 17 residues. V lost 2 bases, J lost 0 bases, and 7 bases stayed unmatched.

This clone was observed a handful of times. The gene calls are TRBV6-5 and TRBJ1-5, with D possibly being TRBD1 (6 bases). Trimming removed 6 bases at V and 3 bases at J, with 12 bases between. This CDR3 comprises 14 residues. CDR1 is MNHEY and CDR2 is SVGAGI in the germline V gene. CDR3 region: CASSQGGVNQPQHF. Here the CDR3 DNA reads TGTGCCAGCAGCCAAGGGGGGGTCAATCAGCCCCAGCATTTT.

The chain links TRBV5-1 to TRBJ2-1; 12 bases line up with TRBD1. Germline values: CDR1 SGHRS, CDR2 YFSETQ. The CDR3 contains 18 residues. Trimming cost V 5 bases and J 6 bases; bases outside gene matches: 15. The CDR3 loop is CASSPLGTGGANLNEQFF. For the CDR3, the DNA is TGCGCCAGCAGTCCCCTAGGGACAGGGGGCGCGAATCTCAATGAGCAGTTCTTC.

CDR3 region: CASSQDTGGDNEQFF. For the CDR3, the DNA is TGCGCCAGCAGCCAAGATACGGGGGGGGACAATGAGCAGTTCTTC. The gene calls are TRBV4-3 and TRBJ2-1; 8 bases agree with TRBD2. Per germline, CDR1 LGHNA and CDR2 YSLEER. Germline trimming cut 0 bases from V and 5 bases from J; bases unmatched to any gene: 3. This CDR3 region has 15 residues.

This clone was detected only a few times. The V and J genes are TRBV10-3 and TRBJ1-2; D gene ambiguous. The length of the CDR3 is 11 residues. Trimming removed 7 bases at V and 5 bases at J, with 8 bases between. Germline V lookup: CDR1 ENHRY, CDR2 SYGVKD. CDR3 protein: CAINDGYGYTF. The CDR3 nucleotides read TGTGCCATCAACGACGGGTATGGCTACACCTTC.

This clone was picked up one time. The CDR3 nucleotides read TGTGCCAGCAGCTTAGTGTCAGTTGCAACTAATGAAAAACTGTTTTTT. Translation: CASSLVSVATNEKLFF. This chain links TRBV7-9 with TRBJ1-4; D gene unclear. CDR3 length equals 16 residues. CDR1 SEHNR and CDR2 FQNEAQ come from the germline V gene (reference sequence). Trimming pared 1 base from V and 0 bases from J, leaving 9 bases between.

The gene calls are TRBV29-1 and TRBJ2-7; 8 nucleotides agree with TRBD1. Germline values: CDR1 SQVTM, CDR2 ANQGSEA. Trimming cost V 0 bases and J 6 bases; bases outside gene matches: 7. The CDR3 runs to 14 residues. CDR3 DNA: TGCAGCGTTGAAGATCCAAGGGGACAGGTCGAGCAGTACTTC. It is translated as CSVEDPRGQVEQYF.

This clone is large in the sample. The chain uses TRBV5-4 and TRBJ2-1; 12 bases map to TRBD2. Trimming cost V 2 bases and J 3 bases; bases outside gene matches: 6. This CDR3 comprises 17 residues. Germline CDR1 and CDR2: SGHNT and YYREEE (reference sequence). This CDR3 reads CASSLLLAGGIYNEQFF. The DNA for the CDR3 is TGTGCCAGCAGCTTACTACTAGCGGGGGGAATCTACAATGAGCAGTTCTTC.

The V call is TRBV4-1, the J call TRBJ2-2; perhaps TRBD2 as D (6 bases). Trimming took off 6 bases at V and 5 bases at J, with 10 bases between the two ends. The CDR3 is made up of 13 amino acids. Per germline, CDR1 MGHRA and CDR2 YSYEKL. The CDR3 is CASREGSTGELFF. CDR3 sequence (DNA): TGCGCCAGCAGGGAGGGGTCTACCGGGGAGCTGTTTTTT.

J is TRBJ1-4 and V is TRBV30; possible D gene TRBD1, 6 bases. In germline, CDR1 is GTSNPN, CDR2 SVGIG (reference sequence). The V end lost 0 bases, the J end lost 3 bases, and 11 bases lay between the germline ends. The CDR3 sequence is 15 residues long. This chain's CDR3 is CAWSVRPGANEKLFF. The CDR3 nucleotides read TGTGCCTGGAGTGTACGTCCAGGGGCTAATGAAAAACTGTTTTTT.

The CDR3 protein is CASSRTSGGAIDTQYF. CDR3 bases: TGTGCCAGCAGTCGGACTAGCGGGGGGGCGATTGATACGCAGTATTTT. The chain recombines TRBV2 with TRBJ2-3; TRBD2 matches 15 bases. From germline, CDR1 is SNHLY and CDR2 FYNNEI. V was pared by 5 bases and J by 6 bases, with 6 bases of the junction left unmatched. This CDR3 contains 16 residues.